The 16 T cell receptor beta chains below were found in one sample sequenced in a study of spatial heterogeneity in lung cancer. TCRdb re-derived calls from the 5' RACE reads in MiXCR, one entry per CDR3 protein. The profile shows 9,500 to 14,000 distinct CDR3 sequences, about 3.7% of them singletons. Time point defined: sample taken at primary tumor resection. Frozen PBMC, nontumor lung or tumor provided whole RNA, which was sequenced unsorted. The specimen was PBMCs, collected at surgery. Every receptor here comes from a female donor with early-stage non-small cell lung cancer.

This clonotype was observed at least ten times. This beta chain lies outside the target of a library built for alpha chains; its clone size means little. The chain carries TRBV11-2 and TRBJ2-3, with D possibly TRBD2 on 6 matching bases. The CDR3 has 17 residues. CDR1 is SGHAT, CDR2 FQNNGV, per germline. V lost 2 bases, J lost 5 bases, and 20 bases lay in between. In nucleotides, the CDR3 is TGTGCCAGCAGCTTAAACGGCCGGGCTAGCGTAATAGATACGCAGTATTTT. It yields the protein CASSLNGRASVIDTQYF.

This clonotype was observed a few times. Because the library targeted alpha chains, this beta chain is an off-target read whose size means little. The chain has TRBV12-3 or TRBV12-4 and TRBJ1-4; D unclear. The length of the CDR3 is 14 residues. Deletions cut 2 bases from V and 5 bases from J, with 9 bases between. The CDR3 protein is CASSLLSANEKLFF. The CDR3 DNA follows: TGTGCCAGCAGTTTATTGTCGGCCAATGAAAAACTGTTTTTT.

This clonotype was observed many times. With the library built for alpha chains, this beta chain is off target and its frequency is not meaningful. In DNA form, the CDR3 reads TGTGCCAGCAGCCAGTCCTATGAGCAGTTCTTC. This gives the protein CASSQSYEQFF. This rearrangement joins TRBV3-1 to TRBJ2-1; no clear D. The CDR3 sequence is 11 residues long. The V gene lost 3 bases and the J gene lost 8 bases, with 5 bases spanning the gap. The V gene's germline CDR1 is LGHDT and CDR2 YNNKEL (reference sequence).

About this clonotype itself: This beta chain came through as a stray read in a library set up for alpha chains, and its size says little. CDR3 amino acids: CSVESFGTGAYEQYF. The CDR3 coding sequence is TGCAGCGTTGAAAGCTTCGGGACAGGAGCCTACGAGCAGTACTTC. The genes are TRBV29-1 and TRBJ2-7; 8 nucleotides agree with TRBD1. Germline V gene lookup returns CDR1 SQVTM and CDR2 ANQGSEA. With 2 bases clipped from V and 2 bases from J, the junction kept 8 bases outside the gene matches. This CDR3 is 15 amino acids long.

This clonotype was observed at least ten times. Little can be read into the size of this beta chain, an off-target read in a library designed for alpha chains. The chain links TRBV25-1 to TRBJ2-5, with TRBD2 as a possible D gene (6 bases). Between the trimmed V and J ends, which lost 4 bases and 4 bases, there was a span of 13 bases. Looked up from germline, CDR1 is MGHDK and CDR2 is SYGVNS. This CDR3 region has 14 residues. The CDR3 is CASSVIGGRETQYF. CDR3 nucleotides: TGTGCCAGCAGTGTAATTGGGGGGAGAGAGACCCAGTACTTC.

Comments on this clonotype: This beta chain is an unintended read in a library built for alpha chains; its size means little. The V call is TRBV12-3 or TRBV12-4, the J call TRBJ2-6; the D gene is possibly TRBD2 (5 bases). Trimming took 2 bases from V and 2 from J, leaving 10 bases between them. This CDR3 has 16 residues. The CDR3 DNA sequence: TGTGCCAGCAGTTTAATGTCCGGGGCTGGGGCCAACGTCCTGACTTTC. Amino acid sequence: CASSLMSGAGANVLTF.

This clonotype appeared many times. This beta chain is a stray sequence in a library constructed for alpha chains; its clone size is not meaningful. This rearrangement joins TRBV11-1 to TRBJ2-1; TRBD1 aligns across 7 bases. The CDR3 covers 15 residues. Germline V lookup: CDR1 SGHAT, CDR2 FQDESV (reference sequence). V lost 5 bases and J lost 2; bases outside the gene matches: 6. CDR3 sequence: CASSPGQVTYNEQFF. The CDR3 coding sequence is TGTGCCAGCAGCCCTGGACAGGTCACCTACAATGAGCAGTTCTTC.

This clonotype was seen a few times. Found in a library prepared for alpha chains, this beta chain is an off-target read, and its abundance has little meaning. The DNA for the CDR3 is TGTGCCGTACGGGGTGAGGGACGCGGGAATAATTCACCCCTCCACTTT. Residues: CAVRGEGRGNNSPLHF. The V and J genes are TRBV28 and TRBJ1-6, with a possible D match to TRBD1 (5 bases). CDR1 is MDHEN and CDR2 is SYDVKM in the germline V gene. This CDR3 has 16 residues. V dropped 11 bases and J dropped 5 bases, with 22 bases sitting between them.

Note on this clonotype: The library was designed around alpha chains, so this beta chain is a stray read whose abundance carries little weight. This CDR3 is CASSLAQGGAEAFF. CDR3 bases: TGTGCCAGCAGCTTAGCTCAGGGAGGCGCTGAAGCTTTCTTT. V is TRBV7-9 and J is TRBJ1-1, with TRBD1 as a possible D gene (5 bases). From germline, CDR1 is SEHNR and CDR2 FQNEAQ (reference sequence). Trimming cost V 0 bases and J 6 bases, with 11 bases left between them. This CDR3 is 14 amino acids long. Combining the CDR3 with reference TRBV7-9 and TRBJ1-1 gives the whole variable domain DTGVSQNPRHKITKRGQNVTFRCDPISEHNRLYWYRQTLGQGPEFLTYFQNEAQLEKSRLLSDRFSAERPKGSFSTLEIQRTEQGDSAMYLCASSLAQGGAEAFFGQGTRLTVV.

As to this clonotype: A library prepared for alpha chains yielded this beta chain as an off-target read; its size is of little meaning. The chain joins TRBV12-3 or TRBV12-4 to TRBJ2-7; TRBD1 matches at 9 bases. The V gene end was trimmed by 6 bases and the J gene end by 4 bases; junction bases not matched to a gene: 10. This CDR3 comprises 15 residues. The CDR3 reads CASRAGDRATYEQYF. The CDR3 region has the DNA TGTGCCAGCAGAGCCGGGGACAGGGCTACATACGAGCAGTACTTC.

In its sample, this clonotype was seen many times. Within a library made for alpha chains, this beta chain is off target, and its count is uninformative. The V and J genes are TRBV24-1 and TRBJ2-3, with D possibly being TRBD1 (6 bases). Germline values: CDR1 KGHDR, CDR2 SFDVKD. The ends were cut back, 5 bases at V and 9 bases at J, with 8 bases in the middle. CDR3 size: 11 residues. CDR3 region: CATSGGQTQYF. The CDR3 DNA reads TGTGCCACCAGTGGTGGACAGACGCAGTATTTT.

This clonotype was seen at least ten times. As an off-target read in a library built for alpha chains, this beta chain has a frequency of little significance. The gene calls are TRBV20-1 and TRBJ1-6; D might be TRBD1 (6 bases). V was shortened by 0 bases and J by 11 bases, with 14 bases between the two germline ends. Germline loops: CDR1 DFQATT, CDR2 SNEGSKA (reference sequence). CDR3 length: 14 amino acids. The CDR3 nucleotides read TGCAGTGCTAGAGATGATGGTCCAGGGGCACCCCTCCACTTT. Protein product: CSARDDGPGAPLHF.

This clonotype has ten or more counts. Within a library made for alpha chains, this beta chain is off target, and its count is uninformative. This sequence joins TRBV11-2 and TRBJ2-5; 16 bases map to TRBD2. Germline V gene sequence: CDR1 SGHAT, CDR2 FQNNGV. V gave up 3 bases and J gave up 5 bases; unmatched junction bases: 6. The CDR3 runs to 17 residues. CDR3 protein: CASSLGLAGGPEETQYF. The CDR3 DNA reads TGTGCCAGCAGCTTGGGACTAGCGGGGGGGCCAGAGGAGACCCAGTACTTC.

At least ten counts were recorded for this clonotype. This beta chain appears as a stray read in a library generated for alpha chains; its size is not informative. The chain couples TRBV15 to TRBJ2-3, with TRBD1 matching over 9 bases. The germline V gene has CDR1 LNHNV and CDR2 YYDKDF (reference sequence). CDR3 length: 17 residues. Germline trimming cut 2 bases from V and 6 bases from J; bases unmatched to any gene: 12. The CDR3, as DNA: TGTGCCACCAGCAGAACCAACAGGGGGCCGGGAGCGGATACGCAGTATTTT. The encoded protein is CATSRTNRGPGADTQYF.

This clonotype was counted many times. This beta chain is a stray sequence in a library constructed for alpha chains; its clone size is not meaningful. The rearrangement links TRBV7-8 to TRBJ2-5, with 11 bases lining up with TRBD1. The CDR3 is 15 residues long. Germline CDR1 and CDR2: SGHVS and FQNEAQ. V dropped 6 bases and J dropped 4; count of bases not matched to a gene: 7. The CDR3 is CASRDRGRDRETQYF. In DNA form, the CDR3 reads TGTGCCAGCAGGGACAGGGGGCGAGATAGAGAGACCCAGTACTTC.

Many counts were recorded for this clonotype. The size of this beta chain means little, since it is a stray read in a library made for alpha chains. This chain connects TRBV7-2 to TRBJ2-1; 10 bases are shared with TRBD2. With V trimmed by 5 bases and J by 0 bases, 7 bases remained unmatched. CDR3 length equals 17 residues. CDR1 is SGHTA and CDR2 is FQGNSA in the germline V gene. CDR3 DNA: TGTGCCAGCAGCCCATCTAGCGGGGGCCCCTCCTACAATGAGCAGTTCTTC. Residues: CASSPSSGGPSYNEQFF.